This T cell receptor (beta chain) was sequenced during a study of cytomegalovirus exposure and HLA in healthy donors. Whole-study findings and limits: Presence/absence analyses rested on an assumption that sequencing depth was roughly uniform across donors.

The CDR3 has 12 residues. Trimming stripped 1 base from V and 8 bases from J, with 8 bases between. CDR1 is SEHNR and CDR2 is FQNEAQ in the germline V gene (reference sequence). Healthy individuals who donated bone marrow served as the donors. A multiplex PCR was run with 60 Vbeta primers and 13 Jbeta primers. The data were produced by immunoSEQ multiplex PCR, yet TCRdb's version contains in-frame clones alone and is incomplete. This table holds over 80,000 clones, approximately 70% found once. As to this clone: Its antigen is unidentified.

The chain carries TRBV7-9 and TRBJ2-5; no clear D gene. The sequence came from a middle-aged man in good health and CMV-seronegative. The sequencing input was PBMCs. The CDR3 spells CASSLGVYTQYF. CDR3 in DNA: TGTGCCAGCAGCTTAGGAGTTTACACCCAGTACTTC.